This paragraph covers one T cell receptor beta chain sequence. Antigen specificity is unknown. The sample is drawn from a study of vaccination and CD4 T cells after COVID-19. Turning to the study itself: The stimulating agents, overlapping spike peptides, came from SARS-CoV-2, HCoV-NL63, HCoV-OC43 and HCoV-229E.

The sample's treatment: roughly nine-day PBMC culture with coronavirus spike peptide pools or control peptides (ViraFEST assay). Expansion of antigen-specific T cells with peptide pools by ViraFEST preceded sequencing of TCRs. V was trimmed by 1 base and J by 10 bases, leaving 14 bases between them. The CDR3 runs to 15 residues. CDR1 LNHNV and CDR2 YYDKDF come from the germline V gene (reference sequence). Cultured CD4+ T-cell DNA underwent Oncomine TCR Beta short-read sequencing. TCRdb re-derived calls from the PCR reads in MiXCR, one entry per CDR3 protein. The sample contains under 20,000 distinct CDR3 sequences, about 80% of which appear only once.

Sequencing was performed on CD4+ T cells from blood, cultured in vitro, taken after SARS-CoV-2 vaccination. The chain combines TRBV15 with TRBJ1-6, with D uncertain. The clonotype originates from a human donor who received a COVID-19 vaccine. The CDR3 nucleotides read TGTGCCACCAGCAGAGGGACGGGCGCGGGGTCACCCCTCCACTTT. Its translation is CATSRGTGAGSPLHF.